Following are 15 T cell receptor beta chains from one sample sequenced in a study of somatic mutations in cytotoxic T cells in rheumatoid arthritis. The data were produced by immunoSEQ multiplex PCR, yet TCRdb's version contains in-frame clones alone and is incomplete. There are roughly 4,400 clones in the sample; 78% occur only once, and roughly 71% lies in the top ten. The source was CD8+ T cells sorted from blood, collected at a follow-up visit. The source of these receptors is a man aged 40-49 years with rheumatoid arthritis.

The table lists this clone with a few counts. The chain is built from TRBV30 and TRBJ1-2, with D maybe TRBD1 (6 bases). This CDR3 has 11 residues. Deletions cut 5 bases from V and 7 bases from J, with 11 bases between. In germline, CDR1 is GTSNPN, CDR2 SVGIG (reference sequence). DNA of the CDR3: TGTGCCTGGGCGGGGGGGCCTGGCTACACCTTC. Translation gives CAWAGGPGYTF. Full variable domain (rest looked up from reference TRBV30 and TRBJ1-2): SQTIHQWPATLVQPVGSPLSLECTVEGTSNPNLYWYRQAAGRGLQLLFYSVGIGQISSEVPQNLSASRPQDRQFILSSKKLLLSDSGFYLCAWAGGPGYTFGSGTRLTVV.

V and J are TRBV9 and TRBJ2-7; 7 nucleotides line up with TRBD1. The CDR3 spans 14 residues. Losses at the gene ends were 2 bases for V and 6 bases for J; bases not matched to a gene: 8. CDR1 and CDR2 (germline): SGDLS, YYNGEE. The CDR3 DNA reads as TGTGCCAGCAGCGTGACCTACAGGGGTCGCGAGCAGTACTTC. Translation: CASSVTYRGREQYF.

The chain recombines TRBV28 with TRBJ2-2; no definite D call. V shed 6 bases and J shed 1 base, with 9 bases lying between them. The germline V gene has CDR1 MDHEN and CDR2 SYDVKM. This CDR3 spans 14 amino acids. The CDR3 nucleotides read TGTGCCAGCAGAGGAAGGGAGAACACCGGGGAGCTGTTTTTT. Amino acid sequence: CASRGRENTGELFF.

This chain connects TRBV7-6 to TRBJ2-7; D unclear. V lost 2 bases, J lost 3 bases, and 11 bases lay in between. CDR3 length: 14 residues. Germline values: CDR1 SGHVS, CDR2 FNYEAQ. CDR3 DNA: TGTGCCAGCAGCTTATCTGTGGCTAGCTACGAGCAGTACTTC. As protein: CASSLSVASYEQYF.

The V and J genes are TRBV27 and TRBJ2-2; D is unclear. This CDR3 is built from 19 residues. The V and J ends lost 2 bases and 2 bases respectively, with 21 bases between them. Germline V lookup: CDR1 MNHEY, CDR2 SMNVEV (reference sequence). The CDR3 protein is CASSLTYGRLLTNTGELFF. The CDR3 DNA reads as TGTGCCAGCAGTTTAACCTACGGGCGCCTCCTGACTAACACCGGGGAGCTGTTTTTT.

This chain links TRBV4-1 with TRBJ2-5; TRBD1 aligns across 12 bases. The CDR3 is 15 residues long. V lost 5 bases, J lost 5 bases, and 6 bases stayed unmatched. Germline CDR1 MGHRA, CDR2 YSYEKL. Here the CDR3 reads CASSTGQGARETQYF. The CDR3 DNA is TGCGCCAGCAGCACGGGACAGGGGGCTCGGGAGACCCAGTACTTC.

The chain is built from TRBV5-6 and TRBJ1-4; 9 bases map to TRBD1. Germline CDR1 reads SGHDT; CDR2 reads YYEEEE. With 4 bases clipped from V and 6 bases from J, the junction kept 10 bases outside the gene matches. This CDR3 comprises 16 residues. This chain's CDR3 is CASSTGTGPVDEKLFF. The CDR3 DNA is TGTGCCAGCAGCACCGGGACAGGGCCCGTTGATGAAAAACTGTTTTTT.

About this clone itself: Mismatch with germline at one junction end may stem from a read error. The genes are TRBV6-5 and TRBJ2-1; 9 nucleotides align to TRBD2. The CDR3 has 15 residues. The V gene's germline CDR1 is MNHEY and CDR2 SVGAGI. This CDR3 reads CASRAGTSLYNGQFF. The CDR3 nucleotides are TGTGCCAGCAGAGCCGGGACTAGCCTTTACAATGGGCAGTTCTTC.

This clone was observed once. This chain uses TRBV28 with TRBJ2-7, with TRBD2 identical over 12 bases. Germline values: CDR1 MDHEN, CDR2 SYDVKM. The CDR3 has 15 residues. Losses at the gene ends were 5 bases for V and 4 bases for J; bases not matched to a gene: 6. CDR3 sequence reads: CASSQTSGSAYEQYF. DNA for the CDR3: TGTGCCAGCAGTCAGACTAGCGGGAGTGCATACGAGCAGTACTTC.

The V and J genes are TRBV6-1 and TRBJ2-1; D might be TRBD2 (6 bases). This CDR3 is 15 amino acids long. Germline V gives CDR1 MNHNS, CDR2 SASEGT. Deletions cut 3 bases from V and 3 bases from J, with 12 bases between. The CDR3, as DNA: TGTGCCAGCAGTGACGGGGACTCCTACTACAATGAGCAGTTCTTC. It codes for CASSDGDSYYNEQFF.

This chain links TRBV6-4 with TRBJ2-6; D may be TRBD2 (6 bases). The germline V gene encodes CDR1 MRHNA and CDR2 SNTAGT. V was shortened by 4 bases and J by 0 bases, with 10 bases between the two germline ends. The CDR3 has 16 residues. The CDR3 region has the DNA TGTGCCAGCAGTGTGGGGGGAAGCTCTGGGGCCAACGTCCTGACTTTC. Protein product: CASSVGGSSGANVLTF.

The V call is TRBV28, the J call TRBJ2-5; TRBD1 or TRBD2 may be the D gene (5 bases each). This CDR3 region has 15 residues. V was shortened by 5 bases and J by 1 base, with 14 bases between the two germline ends. Germline CDR1 reads MDHEN; CDR2 reads SYDVKM. The CDR3 DNA reads as TGTGCCAGCAGTAGGGACGACAGCCTCCAAGAGACCCAGTACTTC. This sequence encodes CASSRDDSLQETQYF.

The chain recombines TRBV5-6 with TRBJ2-7; 9 nucleotides match TRBD1. V lost 1 base and J lost 2; bases outside the gene matches: 7. CDR3 size: 16 residues. Germline CDR1 reads SGHDT; CDR2 reads YYEEEE. CDR3 nucleotides: TGTGCCAGCAGCTTGCTCCCGGGACAGGGTACCTACGAGCAGTACTTC. Translating gives CASSLLPGQGTYEQYF.

V usage is TRBV7-9 and J usage is TRBJ1-4; D unclear. Trimming pared 5 bases from V and 5 bases from J, leaving 6 bases between. Germline lookup yields CDR1 SEHNR and CDR2 FQNEAQ (reference sequence). The CDR3 consists of 12 residues. CDR3 nucleotide sequence: TGTGCCAGCAGCCACTCGAATGAAAAACTGTTTTTT. Its protein product is CASSHSNEKLFF.

The chain joins TRBV30 to TRBJ2-7, with a weak D call TRBD1 (7 bases). The CDR3 runs to 15 residues. Trimming removed 2 bases from V and 5 bases from J, with 19 bases in between. Germline V gives CDR1 GTSNPN, CDR2 SVGIG (reference sequence). CDR3 residues: CAWSSGAGGSDEQYF. The CDR3 nucleotides read TGTGCCTGGAGTAGTGGGGCAGGGGGGTCGGACGAGCAGTACTTC.